The 16 T cell receptor beta chains reported below all come from one sample, sequenced in a study of blood T cell repertoires in COVID-19. Some clones are missing from TCRdb's copy, which holds only in-frame ones; the method was immunoSEQ multiplex PCR. This table holds 300,000 to 350,000 clones, 90% found once. The specimen was PBMCs or T cells enriched from blood (not recorded which). These receptors were taken from a woman aged 18-30 years with acute COVID-19.

Regarding this clone: The same CDR3 is also encoded by other DNA sequences in this sample. The gene calls are TRBV28 and TRBJ2-7, with D hard to call. Looked up from germline, CDR1 is MDHEN and CDR2 is SYDVKM. V was shortened by 2 bases and J by 4 bases, with 6 bases between the two germline ends. The CDR3 sequence is 12 residues long. CDR3 in DNA: TGTGCCAGCAGTTTAAACTCATACGAGCAGTACTTC. It encodes CASSLNSYEQYF.

This chain connects TRBV11-2 to TRBJ2-7; TRBD1 matches 10 bases. Germline trimming cut 3 bases from V and 5 bases from J; bases unmatched to any gene: 4. The CDR3 is 14 residues long. Germline loops: CDR1 SGHAT, CDR2 FQNNGV. The CDR3 DNA reads TGTGCCAGCAGCTTTGACAGGGGGCGAGACGAGCAGTACTTC. Translating gives CASSFDRGRDEQYF.

The V and J genes are TRBV5-1 and TRBJ1-4; 9 bases are a match to TRBD1. After removal of 3 bases from V and 6 bases from J, the junction contained 6 bases not matched to a gene. Germline values: CDR1 SGHRS, CDR2 YFSETQ. The CDR3 is made up of 15 amino acids. Here the CDR3 reads CASSSRTGVDEKLFF. The CDR3 nucleotides are TGCGCCAGCAGCTCGAGGACAGGGGTGGATGAAAAACTGTTTTTT.

This sequence joins TRBV3-1 (or the pseudogene TRBV3-2) and TRBJ1-2; TRBD1 matches 12 bases. This CDR3 has 20 amino acids. With V trimmed by 5 bases and J by 8 bases, 24 bases remained unmatched. Germline CDR1 reads LGHDT; CDR2 reads YNNKEL (reference sequence). CDR3 nucleotide sequence: TGTGCCAGCAGCTCGCTTGGGGGGACAGGGGGCGAATTGGGATTAAAAGGCTACACCTTC. Protein sequence: CASSSLGGTGGELGLKGYTF.

The V and J genes are TRBV18 and TRBJ1-1, with D maybe TRBD1 (6 bases). The CDR3 spans 15 residues. The germline gives CDR1 KGHSH, CDR2 LQKENI. Trimming cost V 0 bases and J 8 bases, with 16 bases left between them. In DNA form, the CDR3 reads TGTGCCAGCTCACCACCGGGAAAGTCAGGGGAGGAAGCTTTCTTT. It specifies CASSPPGKSGEEAFF. The whole variable domain, remainder taken from reference TRBV18 and TRBJ1-1, is NAGVMQNPRHLVRRRGQEARLRCSPMKGHSHVYWYRQLPEEGLKFMVYLQKENIIDESGMPKERFSAEFPKEGPSILRIQQVVRGDSAAYFCASSPPGKSGEEAFFGQGTRLTVV.

This chain's CDR3 is CASSERGGPSTDTQYF. In DNA, the CDR3 is TGCGCCAGCAGTGAGCGGGGAGGGCCATCGACAGATACGCAGTATTTT. The chain couples TRBV5-1 to TRBJ2-3; 7 bases align to TRBD2. The ends lost 5 bases at V and 3 bases at J; junction bases unmatched: 12. Germline-derived CDR1 and CDR2 are SGHRS and YFSETQ. The CDR3 is 16 residues long.

V gene TRBV4-2 combines with J gene TRBJ2-2; 11 positions agree with TRBD2. Losses at the gene ends were 9 bases for V and 6 bases for J; bases not matched to a gene: 6. The CDR3 spans 14 residues. CDR1 is LGHNA and CDR2 is YNFKEQ in the germline V gene. In nucleotides, the CDR3 is TGTGCCAGTGGGACTAGCGGAGCCCCCGGGGAGCTGTTTTTT. The encoded protein is CASGTSGAPGELFF.

This chain links TRBV7-2 with TRBJ2-1; D is uncertain. V dropped 3 bases and J dropped 0 bases, with 9 bases sitting between them. The germline CDR1 and CDR2 sequences are SGHTA and FQGNSA. The CDR3 runs 15 residues. The CDR3 protein is CASSLTASSYNEQFF. Here the CDR3 DNA reads TGTGCCAGCAGCTTGACTGCAAGCTCCTACAATGAGCAGTTCTTC.

The genes are TRBV9 and TRBJ2-2, with 9 nucleotides matching TRBD2. Germline CDR1 SGDLS, CDR2 YYNGEE. This CDR3 is built from 15 residues. The V and J ends lost 4 bases and 7 bases, in that order; junction bases with no gene match: 8. The CDR3 nucleotides are TGTGCCAGCAGCAAGGGACTAGCTTTTGGCGGGGAGCTGTTTTTT. It specifies CASSKGLAFGGELFF.

The rearrangement joins TRBV9 to TRBJ1-2; no definite D call. Germline V gene sequence: CDR1 SGDLS, CDR2 YYNGEE. Between the trimmed V and J ends, which lost 0 bases and 6 bases, there was a span of 15 bases. This CDR3 contains 15 residues. CDR3 bases: TGTGCCAGCAGCGTAGCTGGCAAATCTTCGAATGGCTACACCTTC. Its translation is CASSVAGKSSNGYTF.

V and J are TRBV18 and TRBJ2-7, with a tentative D call TRBD1 (6 bases). Trimming removed 6 bases from V and 3 bases from J, with 18 bases in between. Germline loops: CDR1 KGHSH, CDR2 LQKENI. The length of the CDR3 is 15 residues. Here the CDR3 DNA reads TGTGCCAGCTCGCTCCGGGACACACCCTTCTACGAGCAGTACTTC. This gives the protein CASSLRDTPFYEQYF.

The chain joins TRBV5-1 to TRBJ1-1; D remains ambiguous. Trimming stripped 0 bases from V and 4 bases from J, with 19 bases between. From germline, CDR1 is SGHRS and CDR2 YFSETQ. CDR3 length equals 17 residues. The CDR3 DNA is TGCGCCAGCAGCTTGGGATTCCGTTCCTCATCGGGCACTGAAGCTTTCTTT. It encodes CASSLGFRSSSGTEAFF. The variable domain in full, completed from reference TRBV5-1 and TRBJ1-1, reads KAGVTQTPRYLIKTRGQQVTLSCSPISGHRSVSWYQQTPGQGLQFLFEYFSETQRNKGNFPGRFSGRQFSNSRSEMNVSTLELGDSALYLCASSLGFRSSSGTEAFFGQGTRLTVV.

As to this clone: This same CDR3 is encoded by further DNA sequences in the sample. The chain links TRBV28 to TRBJ2-7; TRBD2 matches at 11 bases. The CDR3 extends over 16 amino acids. Trimming at V came to 5 bases and at J to 3 bases, leaving 9 bases not matched to a gene. Germline V gives CDR1 MDHEN, CDR2 SYDVKM. This chain's CDR3 is CASSLSGTSGSYEQYF. The CDR3 DNA is TGTGCCAGCAGTCTCTCCGGGACTAGCGGAAGCTACGAGCAGTACTTC.

The chain joins TRBV7-3 to TRBJ2-3; 7 positions agree with TRBD1. This CDR3 region has 14 residues. Germline loops: CDR1 SGHTA, CDR2 FQGTGA. V shed 6 bases and J 6 bases; nucleotides not matched to a gene: 9. CDR3 amino acids: CASSRDSLSDTQYF. The CDR3 DNA is TGTGCCAGCAGTAGGGACAGCCTGTCGGATACGCAGTATTTT.

The chain uses TRBV11-2 and TRBJ2-1; 8 bases line up with TRBD2. The V and J ends lost 2 bases and 7 bases, in that order; junction bases with no gene match: 10. The CDR3 runs to 16 residues. Germline CDR1 SGHAT, CDR2 FQNNGV. The CDR3 loop reads CASSLNSQAGENEQFF. Here the CDR3 DNA reads TGTGCCAGCAGCTTAAATAGTCAAGCGGGAGAAAATGAGCAGTTCTTC.

The V call is TRBV1, the J call TRBJ2-7; the D call of TRBD2 is as the table states it, not checked on the DNA. TRBV1 corresponds to a pseudogene. The CDR3 is 13 residues long. Here the CDR3 reads CTSSQRGAYEQYF. The DNA of the CDR3 is TGCACCAGCAGCCAGCGGGGCGCCTACGAGCAGTACTTC.